This T cell receptor (beta chain) emerged from a study of cytotoxic CD8 clonotypes in ibrutinib-treated CLL. Between the trimmed V and J ends, which lost 5 bases and 0 bases, there was a span of 10 bases. CDR1 and CDR2 from the germline V gene are LNHDA and SQIVND (reference sequence). The CDR3 sequence is 14 residues long. Clones were sequenced by immunoSEQ multiplex PCR, and TCRdb holds only the in-frame ones, with some missing. Seen here are a few hundred thousand clones, around 66% observed once, and the top ten hold under 8%. The chain uses TRBV19 and TRBJ1-1, with a possible D match to TRBD1 (6 bases). Sample: PBMCs, taken after 36 months of ibrutinib treatment. The sequence was collected from a human donor with chronic lymphocytic leukemia. This chain's CDR3 is CASSLDRMNTEAFF. The CDR3 DNA sequence: TGTGCCAGTAGTTTGGACAGAATGAACACTGAAGCTTTCTTT.